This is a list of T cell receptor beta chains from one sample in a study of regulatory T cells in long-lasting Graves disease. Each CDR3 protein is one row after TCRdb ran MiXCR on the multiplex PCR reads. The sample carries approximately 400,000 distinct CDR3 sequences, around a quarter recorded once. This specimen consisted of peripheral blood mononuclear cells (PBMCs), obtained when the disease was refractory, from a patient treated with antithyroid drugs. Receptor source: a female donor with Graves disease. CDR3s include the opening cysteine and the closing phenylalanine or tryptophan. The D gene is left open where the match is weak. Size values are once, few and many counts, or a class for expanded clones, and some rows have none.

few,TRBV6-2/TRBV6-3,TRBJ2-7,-,CASRPPDYEQYF,TGTGCCAGCAGGCCCCCTGACTACGAGCAGTACTTC
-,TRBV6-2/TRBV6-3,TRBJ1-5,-,CASRFRDSNQPQHF,TGTGCCAGCCGTTTCAGGGACAGCAATCAGCCCCAGCATTTT
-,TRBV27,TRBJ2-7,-,CASSYVGEYEQYF,TGTGCCAGCAGTTACGTGGGAGAGTACGAGCAGTACTTC
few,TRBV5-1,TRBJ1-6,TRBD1,CASSLVGQGGSPLHF,TGCGCCAGCAGCTTGGTGGGACAGGGGGGTTCACCCCTCCACTTT
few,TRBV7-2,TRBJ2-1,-,CASSSRGRYNEQFF,TGTGCCAGCAGCTCCAGGGGTCGGTACAATGAGCAGTTCTTC
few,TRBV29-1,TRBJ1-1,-,CSVEDGGSPEAFF,TGCAGCGTTGAAGATGGGGGCAGTCCAGAAGCTTTCTTT
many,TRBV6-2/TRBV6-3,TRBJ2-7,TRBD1,CASRGGQVPYEQYF,TGTGCCAGCAGGGGGGGACAGGTACCCTACGAGCAGTACTTC
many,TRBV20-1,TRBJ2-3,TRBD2,CSALAERTDTQYF,TGCAGTGCACTAGCGGAGCGCACAGATACGCAGTATTTT
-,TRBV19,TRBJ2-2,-,CASTRLSSTGELFF,TGTGCCAGTACTCGACTTTCGAGCACCGGGGAGCTGTTTTTT
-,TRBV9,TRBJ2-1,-,CASSKQGSSYNEQFF,TGTGCCAGCAGCAAACAGGGTAGCTCCTACAATGAGCAGTTCTTC
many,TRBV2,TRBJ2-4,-,CASSEEGGGWNIQYF,TGTGCCAGCAGTGAAGAGGGAGGGGGCTGGAACATTCAGTACTTC
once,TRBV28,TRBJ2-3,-,CASSIIARGSTDTQYF,TGTGCCAGCAGTATTATAGCGCGCGGAAGCACAGATACGCAGTATTTT
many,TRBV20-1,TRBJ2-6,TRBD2,CSVASGRSGANVLTF,TGCAGTGTCGCTAGCGGACGCTCTGGGGCCAACGTCCTGACTTTC
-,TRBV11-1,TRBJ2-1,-,CATMGDYNEQFF,TGTGCCACCATGGGGGACTACAATGAGCAGTTCTTC
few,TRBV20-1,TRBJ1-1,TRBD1,CSARDSRGRAEAFF,TGCAGTGCTAGAGATTCCAGGGGGCGGGCTGAAGCTTTCTTT
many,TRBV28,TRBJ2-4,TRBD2,CASSPWTSGRAVIQYF,TGTGCCAGCAGTCCCTGGACTAGCGGGAGGGCCGTCATTCAGTACTTC
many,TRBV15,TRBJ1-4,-,CATSGVTVNEKLFF,TGTGCCACCAGCGGGGTCACCGTTAATGAAAAACTGTTTTTT
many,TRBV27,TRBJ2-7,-,CASRLGVGAYEQYF,TGTGCCAGCAGATTGGGGGTTGGAGCTTACGAGCAGTACTTC
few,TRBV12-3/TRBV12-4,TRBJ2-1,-,CASSLTNYKFF,TGTGCCAGCAGTTTAACGAACTATAAGTTCTTC
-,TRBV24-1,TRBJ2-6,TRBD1,CATSDPAGGTSGANVLTF,TGTGCCACCAGTGACCCGGCAGGGGGAACATCTGGGGCCAACGTCCTGACTTTC
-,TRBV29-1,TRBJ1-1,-,CSAGRGRNTEAFF,TGCAGCGCCGGACGGGGTAGGAACACTGAAGCTTTCTTT
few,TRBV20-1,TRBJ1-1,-,CSATTMGQGSEAFF,TGCAGTGCTACCACTATGGGGCAGGGGTCTGAAGCTTTCTTT
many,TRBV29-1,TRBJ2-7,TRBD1,CSVGNRGRYEQYF,TGCAGCGTTGGGAACAGGGGCAGGTACGAGCAGTACTTC
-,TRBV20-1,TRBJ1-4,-,CSARVEGTVEKLFF,TGCAGTGCTAGAGTGGAGGGTACGGTCGAAAAACTGTTTTTT
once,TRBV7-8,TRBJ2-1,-,CASSLASGAYNEQFF,TGTGCCAGCAGCTTAGCGAGCGGAGCGTACAATGAGCAGTTCTTC
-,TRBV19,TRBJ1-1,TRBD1,CASSKAPTGVNTEAFF,TGTGCCAGTAGTAAGGCCCCGACAGGGGTGAACACTGAAGCTTTCTTT
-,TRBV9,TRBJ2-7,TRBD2,CASSVGQGLANEQYF,TGTGCCAGCAGCGTAGGGCAGGGACTAGCGAACGAGCAGTACTTC
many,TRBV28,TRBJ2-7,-,CASSLPGTSYEQYF,TGTGCCAGCAGTTTACCCGGGACCTCCTACGAGCAGTACTTC
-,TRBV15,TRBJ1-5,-,CATSRDPDQPPHF,TGTGCCACCAGCAGAGATCCTGATCAGCCCCCGCATTTT
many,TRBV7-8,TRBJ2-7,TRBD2,CASSFPAGGPSYEQYF,TGTGCCAGCAGCTTCCCAGCGGGAGGGCCATCCTACGAGCAGTACTTC
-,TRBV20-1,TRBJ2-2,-,CSARDWIGKGGELFF,TGCAGTGCTAGAGATTGGATAGGGAAGGGCGGGGAGCTGTTTTTT
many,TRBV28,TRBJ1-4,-,CASSFSRGGLNEKLFF,TGTGCCAGCAGTTTCTCACGGGGGGGACTAAATGAAAAACTGTTTTTT
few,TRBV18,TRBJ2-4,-,CASSPTLQENIQYF,TGTGCCAGCTCACCTACCTTACAGGAAAACATTCAGTACTTC
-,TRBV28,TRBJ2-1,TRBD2,CASSSAGVNNEQFF,TGTGCCAGCAGTTCAGCGGGAGTTAACAATGAGCAGTTCTTC
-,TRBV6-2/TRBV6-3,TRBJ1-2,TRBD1,CASSEVAGGNYGYTF,TGTGCCAGCAGTGAAGTGGCAGGGGGGAACTATGGCTACACCTTC
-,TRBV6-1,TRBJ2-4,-,CASRNSAKNIQYF,TGTGCCAGCAGGAACTCAGCCAAAAACATTCAGTACTTC
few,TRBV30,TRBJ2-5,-,CAWSVLVYGTVWTQYF,TGTGCCTGGAGTGTACTCGTCTATGGGACCGTCTGGACCCAGTACTTC
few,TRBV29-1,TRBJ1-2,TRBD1,CSVVSGGRYTF,TGCAGCGTTGTGTCAGGGGGTCGCTACACCTTC
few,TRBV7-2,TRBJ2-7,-,CASSLRTLASEQYF,TGTGCCAGCAGCTTAAGGACCCTAGCCTCCGAGCAGTACTTC
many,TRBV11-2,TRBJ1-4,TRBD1,CASSFGSGGGEKLFF,TGTGCCAGCAGCTTTGGGTCAGGGGGGGGTGAAAAACTGTTTTTT
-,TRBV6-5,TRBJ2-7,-,CASSYSMYEQYF,TGTGCCAGCAGTTACTCTATGTACGAGCAGTACTTC
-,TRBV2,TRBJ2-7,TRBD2,CASSSGLADEQYF,TGTGCCAGCAGCTCGGGACTAGCGGACGAGCAGTACTTC
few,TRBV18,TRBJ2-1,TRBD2,CASSPLELAGVGEQFF,TGTGCCAGCTCACCCCTCGAACTAGCGGGAGTAGGCGAGCAGTTCTTC
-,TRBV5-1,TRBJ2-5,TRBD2,CASSTPTRTSGRLETQYF,TGCGCCAGCAGCACCCCCACCCGGACTAGCGGGAGACTCGAGACCCAGTACTTC
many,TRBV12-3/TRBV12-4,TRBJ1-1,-,CASTSTVNTEAFF,TGTGCCAGCACCTCGACAGTGAACACTGAAGCTTTCTTT
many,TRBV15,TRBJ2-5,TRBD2,CATSLAGGNLETQYF,TGTGCCACCAGCCTAGCGGGAGGGAACCTGGAGACCCAGTACTTC
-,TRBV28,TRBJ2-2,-,CASSLHPVGELFF,TGTGCCAGCAGTTTACACCCAGTCGGGGAGCTGTTTTTT
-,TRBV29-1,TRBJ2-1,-,CSVDRASGSSFYNEQFF,TGCAGCGTGGACAGGGCTAGCGGATCGAGTTTCTACAATGAGCAGTTCTTC
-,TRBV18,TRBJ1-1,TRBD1,CASSPFEGGDAFF,TGTGCCAGCTCACCGTTCGAAGGGGGCGACGCTTTCTTT
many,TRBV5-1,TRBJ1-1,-,CASSLATGPRAEAFF,TGCGCCAGCAGCTTGGCGACCGGGCCGAGGGCCGAAGCTTTCTTT
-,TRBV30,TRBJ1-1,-,CAWGFFMNTEAFF,TGTGCCTGGGGTTTCTTCATGAACACTGAAGCTTTCTTT